This T cell receptor (beta chain) was identified in a study of regulatory T cells in long-lasting Graves disease. Time point reported: newly diagnosed GD, antithyroid drugs for less than 3 months. Making the TCR library involved RNA that had been extracted from PBMCs. In building TCR beta libraries, iRepertoire HTBI primers were used together with Arm-PCR of CDR3 regions. Via MiXCR, TCRdb re-called the multiplex PCR reads, giving one row per CDR3 protein. The sample includes some 250,000 distinct CDR3 sequences, 20% of them seen just once. Germline CDR1 and CDR2: SGHRS and YFSETQ. V was shortened by 1 base and J by 7 bases, with 12 bases between the two germline ends. CDR3 size: 13 residues. There are many counts of this clonotype.

This receptor was obtained from a female donor with Graves disease. Source: peripheral blood mononuclear cells (PBMCs), taken at new diagnosis, from a patient treated with antithyroid drugs. This chain uses TRBV5-1 with TRBJ2-7; TRBD1 is a possible D gene (6 bases). CDR3 protein: CASSLYQGLEQYF. The CDR3 nucleotides read TGCGCCAGCAGCTTGTATCAGGGGCTGGAGCAGTACTTC.